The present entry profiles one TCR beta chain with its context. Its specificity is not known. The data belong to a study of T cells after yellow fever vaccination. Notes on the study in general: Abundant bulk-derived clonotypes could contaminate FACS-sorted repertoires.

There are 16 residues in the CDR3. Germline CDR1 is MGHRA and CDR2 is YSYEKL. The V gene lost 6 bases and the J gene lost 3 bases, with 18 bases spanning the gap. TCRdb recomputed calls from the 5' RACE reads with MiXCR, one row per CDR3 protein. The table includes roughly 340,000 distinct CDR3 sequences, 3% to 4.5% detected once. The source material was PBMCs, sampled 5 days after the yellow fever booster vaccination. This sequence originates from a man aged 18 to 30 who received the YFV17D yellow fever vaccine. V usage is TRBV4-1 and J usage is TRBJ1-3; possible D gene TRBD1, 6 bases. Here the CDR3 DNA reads TGCGCCAGCAGTCAGTACCCAGGGGTTTTTGGAAACACCATATATTTT. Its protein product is CASSQYPGVFGNTIYF.